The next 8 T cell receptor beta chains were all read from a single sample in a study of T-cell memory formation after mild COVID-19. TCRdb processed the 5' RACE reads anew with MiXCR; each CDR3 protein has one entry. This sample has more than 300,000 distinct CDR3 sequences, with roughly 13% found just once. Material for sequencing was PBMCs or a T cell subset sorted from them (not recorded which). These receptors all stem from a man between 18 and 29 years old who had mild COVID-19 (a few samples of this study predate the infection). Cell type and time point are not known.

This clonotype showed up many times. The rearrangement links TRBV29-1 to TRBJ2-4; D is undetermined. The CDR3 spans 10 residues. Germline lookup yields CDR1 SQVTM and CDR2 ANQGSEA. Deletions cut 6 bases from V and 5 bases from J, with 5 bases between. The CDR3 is CSVTENIQYF. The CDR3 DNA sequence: TGCAGCGTAACAGAAAACATTCAGTACTTC.

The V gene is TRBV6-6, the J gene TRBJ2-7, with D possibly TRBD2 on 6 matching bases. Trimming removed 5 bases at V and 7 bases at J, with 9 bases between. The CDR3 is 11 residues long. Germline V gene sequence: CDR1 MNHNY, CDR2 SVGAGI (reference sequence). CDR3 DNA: TGTGCCAGCAGTCACGGGGGAGAGCAGTACGTC. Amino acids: CASSHGGEQYV.

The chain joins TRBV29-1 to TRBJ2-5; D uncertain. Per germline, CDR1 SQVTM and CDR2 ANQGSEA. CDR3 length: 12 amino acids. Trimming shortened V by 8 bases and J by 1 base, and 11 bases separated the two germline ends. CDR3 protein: CSILGFQETQYF. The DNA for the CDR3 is TGCAGCATTCTGGGGTTCCAAGAGACCCAGTACTTC.

The CDR3 spells CASSLGSGGQETQYF. The CDR3 DNA sequence: TGTGCCAGCAGCTTGGGTAGCGGGGGCCAAGAGACCCAGTACTTC. The chain recombines TRBV7-9 with TRBJ2-5; 9 nucleotides align to TRBD2. CDR1 and CDR2 (germline): SEHNR, FQNEAQ (reference sequence). The V and J ends lost 3 bases and 1 base, in that order; junction bases with no gene match: 3. The CDR3 contains 15 residues.

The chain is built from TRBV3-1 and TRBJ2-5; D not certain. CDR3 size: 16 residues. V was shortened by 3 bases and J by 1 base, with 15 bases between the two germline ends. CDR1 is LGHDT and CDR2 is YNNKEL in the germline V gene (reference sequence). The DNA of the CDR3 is TGTGCCAGCAGCCACCCGACCGCCCCCGTCCAAGAGACCCAGTACTTC. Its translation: CASSHPTAPVQETQYF.

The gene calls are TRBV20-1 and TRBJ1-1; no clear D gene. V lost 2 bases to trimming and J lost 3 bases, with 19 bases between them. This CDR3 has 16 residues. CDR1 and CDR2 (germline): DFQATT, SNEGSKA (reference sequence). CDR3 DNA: TGCAGTGCTAGACCCCATAGGAAGGTTCTTGACACTGAAGCTTTCTTT. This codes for CSARPHRKVLDTEAFF.

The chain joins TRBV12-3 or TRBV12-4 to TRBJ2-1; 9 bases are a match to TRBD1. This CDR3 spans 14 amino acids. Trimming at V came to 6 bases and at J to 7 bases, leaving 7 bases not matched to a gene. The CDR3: CASSYVTGGNEQFF. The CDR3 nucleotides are TGTGCCAGCAGCTATGTGACAGGGGGGAATGAGCAGTTCTTC.

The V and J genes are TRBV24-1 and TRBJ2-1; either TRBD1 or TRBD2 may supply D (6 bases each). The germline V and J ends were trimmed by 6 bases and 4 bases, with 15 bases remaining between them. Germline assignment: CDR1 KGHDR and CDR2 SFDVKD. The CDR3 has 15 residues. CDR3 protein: CATSRKGDFYNEQFF. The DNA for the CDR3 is TGTGCCACCAGTCGGAAGGGGGACTTTTACAATGAGCAGTTCTTC.